A selection of T cell receptor beta chains follows, all from one sample in a study of blood T cells in healthy people across ages. MiXCR, run by TCRdb on the 5' RACE reads, gives a single entry per CDR3 protein. The repertoire holds hundreds of thousands of distinct CDR3 sequences, with about 30% as singletons. Source material: blood. These receptors all come from a woman over 75 in good health. The CDR3 runs from the conserved cysteine through the conserved F or W.

v_call	j_call	cdr3_aa
TRBV28	TRBJ2-7	CASHRGGGAYEQYF
TRBV20-1	TRBJ2-7	CSAKLAGGSYEQYF
TRBV18	TRBJ1-2	CASSPERRTYGYTF
TRBV19	TRBJ1-1	CASTGDGVRGNTEAFF
TRBV12-3/TRBV12-4	TRBJ1-6	CASSPRALRGPLHF
TRBV20-1	TRBJ1-4	CSAGKGANEKLFF
TRBV6-1	TRBJ2-3	CASSTRDRGLVDTSTDTQYF
TRBV7-2	TRBJ2-5	CASTGTSGRTGQYF
TRBV28	TRBJ2-7	CASSFLGGQYF
TRBV5-4	TRBJ1-4	CASSLRQGLNEKLFF
TRBV5-4	TRBJ1-1	CASSGTGSSWGTEAFF
TRBV20-1	TRBJ2-1	CSARDRGGPPYNEQFF
TRBV18	TRBJ1-2	CASSPGVGGNYGYTF
TRBV7-6	TRBJ2-5	CASSLVASGGSETQYF
TRBV7-2	TRBJ1-2	CASSTGTVYGYTF
TRBV5-1	TRBJ2-5	CASTIGQGQETQYF
TRBV18	TRBJ2-7	CANSPVQGEAEQYF
TRBV7-2	TRBJ2-3	CASSLEAAGLTDTQYF
TRBV6-1	TRBJ2-7	CASGVERGSSYEQYF
TRBV24-1	TRBJ2-2	CATSDPTGSPGELFF
TRBV20-1	TRBJ1-5	CSAYPGHASNQPQHF
TRBV4-2	TRBJ2-2	CASSRAGTGGTKLFF
TRBV27	TRBJ1-1	CASYGTRADRWNTEAFF
TRBV29-1	TRBJ1-2	CSVSRGLNYGYTF
TRBV2	TRBJ1-2	CASSGGQALGGYTF
TRBV14	TRBJ2-5	CASSQVGRQGGETQYF
TRBV5-1	TRBJ2-7	CASSLAGRSYEQYF
TRBV9	TRBJ2-3	CASSVDGTSTDTQYF
TRBV14	TRBJ2-7	CASSQRGRGDHEQYF
TRBV20-1	TRBJ2-3	CSARDPQRLARDTQYF
TRBV20-1	TRBJ2-2	CSASSGNTGELFF
TRBV3-1	TRBJ2-5	CASNQTRTSGAPRNQYF
TRBV9	TRBJ2-2	CASSVVQSNTGELFF
TRBV5-4	TRBJ1-4	CASSSRSEEKLFF
TRBV7-2	TRBJ2-2	CASTAFRGSNTGELFF
TRBV3-1	TRBJ1-6	CASSQAPRVSPLHF
TRBV9	TRBJ2-2	CASSVDRLYTGELFF
TRBV5-6	TRBJ2-3	CANSPLGTDTQYF
TRBV4-2	TRBJ1-2	CASSQGRVLGGYTF
TRBV29-1	TRBJ2-5	CSVRGREETQYF